This paragraph reports one T cell receptor (beta chain). Its antigen is still unknown. Trimming at V came to 0 bases and at J to 0 bases, leaving 10 bases not matched to a gene. The CDR3 is 18 residues long. In germline, CDR1 is LGHNA, CDR2 YNFKEQ. The sample belongs to a study of vaccination effects on CD4 cells after COVID-19. Study-wide background: Post-vaccine specimens were collected at a median of 72 days following the second dose.

Before sequencing took place, the ViraFEST assay used viral peptide pools to expand antigen-specific CD4+ T cells. With approximately ten days of culture completed, CD4+ T cells were isolated. Each participant received a vaccine that was either BNT162b2 or mRNA-1273, given as two doses. TCRdb's table, derived via immunoSEQ multiplex PCR, lists solely in-frame clones and lacks some. The sample has under 35,000 clones, approximately 71% seen once. The material was CD4+ T cells from PBMCs cultured with HCoV-NL63 spike peptides, obtained after COVID-19 vaccination. The chain combines TRBV4-2 with TRBJ2-7, with 8 bases matching TRBD2. This TCR was recovered from a human donor who received a COVID-19 vaccine. The CDR3 DNA reads TGTGCCAGCAGCCAAGATTTGGCCCTAGCGGGTTTCTCCTACGAGCAGTACTTC. Protein product: CASSQDLALAGFSYEQYF.